This T cell receptor beta chain was captured by sequencing in a study of Graves' ophthalmopathy and Graves' hyperthyroidism. This clonotype came up many times. V shed 0 bases and J 6 bases; nucleotides not matched to a gene: 7. Per the germline V gene, CDR1 is SGHRS and CDR2 is YFSETQ. The CDR3 has 15 amino acids. CDR3 regions of TCR beta were amplified from RNA transcripts. HTBI primers were used in a first-round RT-PCR, which preceded a second-round multiplex PCR. TCRdb reprocessed the multiplex PCR reads with MiXCR, giving one entry per CDR3 protein. The table lists about 400,000 distinct CDR3 sequences, 15% of them singletons.

This receptor was taken from a woman younger than 35 with stable Graves' hyperthyroidism. The chain employs TRBV5-1 and TRBJ1-1; TRBD1 aligns across 8 bases. The specimen sequenced was peripheral blood. Written as DNA, the CDR3 is TGCGCCAGCAGCTTGGAGGCAGGGGGCATCTCTGAAGCTTTCTTT. It is translated as CASSLEAGGISEAFF.